These T cell receptor beta chains were read from a single sample in a study of blood T cell repertoires in COVID-19. TCRdb's copy holds only in-frame clones and misses some; the assay was immunoSEQ multiplex PCR. The data show 450,000 or so clones, with about 90% seen just once and 0.8% to 0.9% held by the top ten. The sequenced material came from peripheral blood. The origin of the receptors is a man in his late teens or twenties with COVID-19, enrolled during active disease. CDR3s include the opening cysteine and the closing phenylalanine or tryptophan.

v_call: TRBV28; j_call: TRBJ2-7; cdr3_aa: CASSLFSGMAYEQYF
v_call: TRBV2; j_call: TRBJ1-1; cdr3_aa: CASSPDRLNTEAFF
v_call: TRBV7-7; j_call: TRBJ2-3; cdr3_aa: CASSPHEGAFTDTQYF
v_call: TRBV30; j_call: TRBJ1-3; cdr3_aa: CAWSVRTATGNTIYF
v_call: TRBV18; j_call: TRBJ2-1; cdr3_aa: CASSTGGYNEQFF
v_call: TRBV18; j_call: TRBJ2-2; cdr3_aa: CASSSSRTSGRAANTGELFF
v_call: TRBV7-8; j_call: TRBJ2-1; cdr3_aa: CASSLVAGGEQFF
v_call: TRBV7-8; j_call: TRBJ2-5; cdr3_aa: CASSFGLAGGPWQETQYF
v_call: TRBV15; j_call: TRBJ2-2; cdr3_aa: CATSRVYRETTGELFF
v_call: TRBV7-9; j_call: TRBJ2-5; cdr3_aa: CASSLGWSAGETETQYF
v_call: TRBV5-5; j_call: TRBJ1-1; cdr3_aa: CASSLRESYTEAFF
v_call: TRBV3-1/TRBV3-2; j_call: TRBJ2-5; cdr3_aa: CASSQASGQETQYF
v_call: TRBV7-6; j_call: TRBJ1-5; cdr3_aa: CASSLGGPLINQPQHF
v_call: TRBV19; j_call: TRBJ2-7; cdr3_aa: CASQGLDYEQYF
v_call: TRBV4-1; j_call: TRBJ2-7; cdr3_aa: CASSQDYVEQYF
v_call: TRBV30; j_call: TRBJ1-1; cdr3_aa: CAWDHPGTGGAGTEAFF
v_call: TRBV7-8; j_call: TRBJ2-1; cdr3_aa: CASSLAAGTYNEQFF
v_call: TRBV3-1/TRBV3-2; j_call: TRBJ2-2; cdr3_aa: CASSPDLGQGGTGELFF
v_call: TRBV4-1; j_call: TRBJ2-7; cdr3_aa: CASTNHPPRDISGEQYF
v_call: TRBV6-6; j_call: TRBJ2-7; cdr3_aa: CASSYSTSSYEQYF
v_call: TRBV7-8; j_call: TRBJ1-1; cdr3_aa: CASSLIQGNTEAFF
v_call: TRBV6-5; j_call: TRBJ2-4; cdr3_aa: CASRRDAAKNIQYF
v_call: TRBV7-9; j_call: TRBJ2-7; cdr3_aa: CASSLERGTSYEQYF
v_call: TRBV7-9; j_call: TRBJ2-1; cdr3_aa: CASSLGTSRHEQFF
v_call: TRBV24-1; j_call: TRBJ1-5; cdr3_aa: CATSDGGTNNQPQHF
v_call: TRBV19; j_call: TRBJ2-4; cdr3_aa: CASSIFGGENIQYF
v_call: TRBV19; j_call: TRBJ2-7; cdr3_aa: CASSIRASGNEQYF
v_call: TRBV29-1; j_call: TRBJ1-1; cdr3_aa: CSVEGRVSEAEAFF
v_call: TRBV27; j_call: TRBJ2-4; cdr3_aa: CASSFGQGNIQYF
v_call: TRBV5-1; j_call: TRBJ1-6; cdr3_aa: CASSRRQGAEGSPLHF
v_call: TRBV5-1; j_call: TRBJ1-2; cdr3_aa: CASSLAGNSGGYTF
v_call: TRBV29-1; j_call: TRBJ1-2; cdr3_aa: CSGRTGGVGYTF